These T cell receptor beta chains were read from a single sample in a study of blood T cells in healthy people across ages. TCRdb reprocessed the 5' RACE reads via MiXCR and lists one record per CDR3 protein. The table lists around 1,900,000 distinct CDR3 sequences, approximately 40% of them singletons. The specimen was blood. Receptors originate from a human donor in good health. Both conserved end residues are part of each CDR3. The D gene is left open where the match is weak. Only part of the rows carry a size: once, few, many, or a class if the clone is expanded.

TRBV7-3	TRBD1	TRBJ2-1	NA	CASSRDRYGSYNEQFF	TGTGCCAGCAGCAGGGACAGGTATGGCTCCTACAATGAGCAGTTCTTC
TRBV9	TRBD1	TRBJ1-2	few	CASSVGDRGSYGYTF	TGTGCCAGCAGCGTAGGGGACAGGGGTTCCTATGGCTACACCTTC
TRBV7-8	NA	TRBJ2-4	few	CASGQLAKNIQYF	TGTGCCTCGGGACAACTAGCCAAAAACATTCAGTACTTC
TRBV11-3	NA	TRBJ1-4	NA	CASSSGQLVNEKLFF	TGTGCCAGCAGCTCCGGACAGCTCGTAAATGAAAAACTGTTTTTT
TRBV20-1	NA	TRBJ2-7	many	CSPTNYRSYEQYF	TGCAGCCCTACAAACTACCGGTCCTACGAGCAGTACTTC
TRBV20-1	NA	TRBJ1-6	few	CSARISRSSYNSPLHF	TGCAGTGCCCGTATATCGAGAAGCTCCTATAATTCACCCCTCCACTTT
TRBV29-1	NA	TRBJ2-7	NA	CSVLLVYEQYF	TGCAGCGTTCTATTAGTCTACGAGCAGTACTTC
TRBV3-1	TRBD1	TRBJ2-7	few	CASSQVGTGSSYEQYF	TGTGCCAGCAGCCAAGTGGGGACAGGGAGCTCCTACGAGCAGTACTTC
TRBV7-2	TRBD2	TRBJ2-3	NA	CASSPVERGPLYDTQYF	TGTGCCAGCAGCCCCGTTGAGCGGGGGCCCCTGTATGATACGCAGTATTTT
TRBV5-1	NA	TRBJ2-5	NA	CASSLVFRQSYQETRYF	TGCGCCAGCAGCTTGGTATTTCGACAATCGTACCAAGAGACCCGGTACTTC
TRBV24-1	TRBD2	TRBJ2-1	NA	CAIGTSGSDEQFF	TGTGCCATCGGGACTAGCGGGAGCGATGAGCAGTTCTTC
TRBV5-1	NA	TRBJ2-1	few	CASSKRARVNEQFF	TGCGCCAGCAGCAAGCGGGCCAGGGTCAATGAGCAGTTCTTC
TRBV7-3	NA	TRBJ2-7	few	CASSFPTGYEQYF	TGTGCCAGCAGCTTCCCGACAGGCTACGAGCAGTACTTC
TRBV20-1	NA	TRBJ2-5	NA	CSARQGLETQYF	TGCAGTGCTAGACAGGGGTTAGAGACCCAGTACTTC
TRBV12-3/TRBV12-4	NA	TRBJ1-2	NA	CASSLRRGGDTF	TGTGCCAGCAGTTTACGGCGGGGAGGTGACACCTTC
TRBV28	TRBD1	TRBJ1-5	NA	CASTDRDSRSGQPQHF	TGTGCCAGCACCGACCGGGACAGCAGGTCAGGTCAGCCCCAGCATTTT
TRBV10-3	NA	TRBJ1-2	NA	CAITPEEGRDGYTF	TGTGCCATCACCCCGGAGGAGGGGCGGGATGGCTACACCTTC
TRBV15	NA	TRBJ2-5	NA	CATSRDDTGHETQYF	TGTGCCACCAGCAGAGATGATACAGGCCACGAGACCCAGTACTTC
TRBV20-1	NA	TRBJ1-5	NA	CSARVPGDQPQHF	TGCAGTGCTAGAGTCCCCGGAGATCAGCCCCAGCATTTT
TRBV4-1	NA	TRBJ2-7	NA	CASSQRALQGPETQYF	TGCGCCAGCAGCCAACGAGCGCTCCAAGGGCCAGAGACCCAGTACTTT
TRBV27	NA	TRBJ1-2	NA	CASSSEGASRGYTF	TGTGCCAGCAGTTCTGAAGGGGCATCGCGCGGCTACACCTTC
TRBV5-1	TRBD2	TRBJ2-1	NA	CASHFRGGPGEQFF	TGCGCCAGCCACTTCCGGGGGGGCCCGGGTGAGCAGTTCTTC
TRBV6-2/TRBV6-3	NA	TRBJ1-6	few	CASSLIQGPYSPLHF	TGTGCCAGCAGTCTTATACAGGGACCATATTCACCCCTCCACTTT
TRBV7-2	NA	TRBJ2-7	NA	CASSLYQVAGYEQYF	TGTGCCAGCAGCCTATACCAGGTGGCTGGGTACGAGCAGTACTTC
TRBV20-1	NA	TRBJ2-7	many	CSATQGGGYEQYF	TGCAGTGCAACACAGGGAGGGGGCTACGAGCAGTACTTC
TRBV5-1	TRBD2	TRBJ2-1	NA	CASSGTPGGSSYNEQFF	TGCGCCAGCAGCGGGACCCCCGGGGGGAGCTCCTACAATGAGCAGTTCTTC
TRBV7-2	TRBD2	TRBJ2-3	many	CASSLAGGLSTDTQYF	TGTGCCAGCAGCTTAGCGGGGGGACTAAGCACAGATACGCAGTATTTT
TRBV29-1	TRBD2	TRBJ2-1	few	CSVDLRGGLDEQFF	TGCAGCGTTGATTTGCGGGGGGGCCTGGATGAGCAGTTCTTC
TRBV4-3	NA	TRBJ2-1	NA	CASSQDFGRSIYNEQFF	TGCGCCAGCAGCCAAGATTTTGGACGGAGCATCTACAATGAGCAGTTCTTC
TRBV5-6	NA	TRBJ2-1	NA	CASSPAGFFNEQFF	TGTGCCAGCAGCCCGGCGGGGTTCTTCAATGAGCAGTTCTTC
TRBV7-9	TRBD1	TRBJ1-2	NA	CASSLDPATGAYGYTF	TGTGCCAGCAGCTTAGATCCCGCGACAGGGGCCTATGGCTACACCTTC
TRBV7-3	NA	TRBJ2-3	NA	CTSSLRPTDTQYF	TGTACCAGCAGCCTCCGCCCCACAGATACGCAGTATTTT
TRBV9	TRBD1	TRBJ1-2	NA	CASSFGTGTGNYYGYTF	TGTGCCAGCAGCTTTGGGACAGGCACGGGGAACTACTATGGCTACACCTTC
TRBV20-1	TRBD2	TRBJ2-7	NA	CSAKSGAYEQYF	TGCAGTGCTAAAAGCGGGGCCTACGAGCAGTACTTC
TRBV7-3	TRBD2	TRBJ2-2	NA	CASSVGLANTGELFF	TGTGCCAGCAGCGTGGGACTAGCGAACACCGGGGAGCTGTTTTTT
TRBV7-2	TRBD1	TRBJ1-1	NA	CASSLWTGPPNTEAFF	TGTGCCAGCAGCTTATGGACAGGGCCTCCGAACACTGAAGCTTTCTTT
TRBV10-3	NA	TRBJ2-3	NA	CAISDPAVSTDTQYF	TGTGCCATCAGTGATCCAGCGGTGAGCACAGATACGCAGTATTTT
TRBV7-6	NA	TRBJ2-7	many	CASSSTGPTYEQYF	TGTGCCAGCAGCTCTACGGGGCCAACCTACGAGCAGTACTTC
TRBV7-3	TRBD2	TRBJ2-1	few	CASRQSGGNNEQFF	TGTGCCAGCAGACAAAGCGGGGGAAACAATGAGCAGTTCTTC
TRBV6-2/TRBV6-3	NA	TRBJ2-7	once	CASRYSPRYEQYF	TGTGCCAGCAGGTACTCTCCTCGATACGAGCAGTACTTC
TRBV4-3	NA	TRBJ1-4	few	CASSQEGANEKLFF	TGCGCCAGCAGCCAAGAGGGGGCGAATGAAAAACTGTTTTTT
TRBV7-9	TRBD1	TRBJ1-1	NA	CASSLVGQGLLAFF	TGTGCCAGCAGCTTAGTGGGACAGGGGTTGTTAGCTTTCTTT
TRBV28	TRBD1	TRBJ1-3	few	CASSFGFLGGAGNTIYF	TGTGCCAGCAGTTTTGGTTTCTTAGGGGGCGCTGGAAACACCATATATTTT
TRBV28	TRBD2	TRBJ2-5	NA	CATFVVSGGRKETQYF	TGTGCCACGTTTGTGGTTAGCGGGGGCCGTAAAGAGACCCAGTACTTC
TRBV29-1	NA	TRBJ2-7	NA	CSVTDGFYEQYF	TGCAGCGTTACAGACGGGTTCTACGAGCAGTACTTC
TRBV20-1	TRBD1	TRBJ2-4	NA	CSAPDRDRLAKNIQYF	TGCAGTGCCCCAGACCGGGACAGACTAGCCAAAAACATTCAGTACTTC
TRBV10-3	TRBD1	TRBJ2-5	NA	CAISQGRQGIETQYF	TGTGCCATCAGCCAAGGGCGACAGGGAATAGAGACCCAGTACTTC
TRBV7-9	NA	TRBJ1-1	NA	CASSADSPITEAFF	TGTGCCAGCAGCGCTGACAGCCCAATCACTGAAGCTTTCTTT
TRBV12-3/TRBV12-4	NA	TRBJ2-3	few	CASSLATGNMYF	TGTGCCAGCAGTTTAGCTACAGGAAACATGTATTTT
TRBV5-4	NA	TRBJ1-4	NA	CASSLRGTAEKLFF	TGTGCCAGCAGCTTGAGAGGGACGGCCGAAAAACTGTTTTTT
TRBV12-3/TRBV12-4	NA	TRBJ1-3	NA	CASSRTSNTIYF	TGTGCCAGCAGCCGAACCTCCAACACCATATATTTT
TRBV28	NA	TRBJ2-7	NA	CASGGTSWYEQYF	TGTGCCTCTGGGGGGACGAGTTGGTACGAGCAGTACTTC
TRBV29-1	TRBD1	TRBJ1-5	NA	CSVLTGVAQPQHF	TGCAGCGTCCTGACAGGGGTGGCTCAGCCCCAGCATTTT
TRBV7-2	NA	TRBJ2-7	NA	CASTLDPSSYEQYF	TGTGCCAGCACCCTGGACCCCAGCTCCTACGAGCAGTACTTC
TRBV7-9	NA	TRBJ2-1	few	CASSPRAGEGYNEQFF	TGTGCCAGCAGCCCCCGGGCAGGGGAAGGCTACAATGAGCAGTTCTTC
TRBV7-9	NA	TRBJ1-2	few	CASRGYSDPYGYTF	TGTGCCAGCAGAGGGTATAGCGATCCCTATGGCTACACCTTC
TRBV4-1	NA	TRBJ1-6	few	CASSQPGRGEPYNSPLHF	TGCGCCAGCAGCCAACCCGGCCGGGGAGAACCCTATAATTCACCCCTCCACTTT
TRBV4-1	TRBD2	TRBJ2-3	NA	CASSHLTDSGGRSDTQYF	TGCGCCAGCAGCCATCTTACCGATAGCGGGGGTCGGTCAGATACACAGTATTTT
TRBV5-1	NA	TRBJ1-3	NA	CASSSLPSTNAGGPGNTIYF	TGCGCCAGCAGCTCCCTGCCATCGACCAACGCCGGGGGGCCCGGAAACACCATATATTTT
TRBV11-2	NA	TRBJ2-4	NA	CASSLMTAYNEQYF	TGTGCCAGCAGCCTAATGACAGCCTACAATGAGCAGTACTTC